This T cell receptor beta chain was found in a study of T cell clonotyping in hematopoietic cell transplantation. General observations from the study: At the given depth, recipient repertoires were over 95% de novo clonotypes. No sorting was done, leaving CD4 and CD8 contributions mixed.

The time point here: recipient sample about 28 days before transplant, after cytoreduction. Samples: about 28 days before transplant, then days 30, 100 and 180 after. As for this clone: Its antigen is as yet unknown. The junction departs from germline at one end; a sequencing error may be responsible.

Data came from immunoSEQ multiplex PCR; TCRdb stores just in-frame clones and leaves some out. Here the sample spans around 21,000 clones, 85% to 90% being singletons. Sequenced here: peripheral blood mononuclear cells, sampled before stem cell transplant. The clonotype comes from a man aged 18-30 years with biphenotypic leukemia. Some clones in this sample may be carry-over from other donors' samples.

CDR3 protein: CASSSRMTSGRALSGTDTQYF. The CDR3 nucleotides read TGTGCTAGCAGCTCCCGAATGACTAGCGGGAGGGCCCTATCGGGCACAGATACGCAGTATTTT. The rearrangement uses TRBV7-7 and TRBJ2-3; TRBD2 agrees at 14 bases. Germline V gene lookup returns CDR1 SSHAT and CDR2 FNYEAQ (reference sequence). The CDR3 has 21 residues.